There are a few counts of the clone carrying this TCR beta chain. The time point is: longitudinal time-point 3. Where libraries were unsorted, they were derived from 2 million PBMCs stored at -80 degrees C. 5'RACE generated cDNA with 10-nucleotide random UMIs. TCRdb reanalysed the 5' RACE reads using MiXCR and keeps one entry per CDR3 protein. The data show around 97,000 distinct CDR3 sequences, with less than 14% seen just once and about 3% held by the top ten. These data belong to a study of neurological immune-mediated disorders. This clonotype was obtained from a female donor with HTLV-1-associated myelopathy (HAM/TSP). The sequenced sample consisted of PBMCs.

CDR3 coding DNA: TGTGCCAGCAGCCTTATCACAGGGGTTGGTGAGCAGTTCTTC. It translates to CASSLITGVGEQFF. This chain links TRBV7-2 with TRBJ2-1, with 7 bases matching TRBD1. V was clipped by 5 bases and J by 9 bases; unmatched bases: 10. Per the germline V gene, CDR1 is SGHTA and CDR2 is FQGNSA. The CDR3 has 14 residues.